Listed here are 3 T cell receptor beta chains from one sample, sequenced in a study of regulatory T cells in long-lasting Graves disease. Time point here: newly diagnosed GD, antithyroid drugs for less than 3 months. Scientists built the TCR library using RNA that was extracted from PBMCs. Construction of the TCR beta libraries employed iRepertoire HTBI primers in conjunction with Arm-PCR of CDR3 regions. One entry per CDR3 protein results from TCRdb running MiXCR on the multiplex PCR reads. The repertoire consists of 400,000 to 550,000 distinct CDR3 sequences, with 15% to 20% occurring once and the leading ten covering around 10%. Another study also made use of these data, one on T cells in Graves' hyperthyroidism and ophthalmopathy.

The sequencing used peripheral blood mononuclear cells (PBMCs), collected at new diagnosis, from a patient treated with antithyroid drugs. Receptor source: a woman under 40 with Graves disease.

This clonotype came up many times. The junction differs from germline at one of its ends, possibly a read error. The chain is built from TRBV7-2 and TRBJ2-7, with TRBD2 matching 8 bases. Germline V gene lookup returns CDR1 SGHTA and CDR2 FQGNSA. CDR3 size: 14 residues. This CDR3 reads CASSLAGHLGEQYF. The CDR3 bases are TGTGCCAGCAGCCTAGCGGGTCATCTTGGCGAGCAGTACTTC.

This clonotype was counted ten times or more. The V gene is TRBV30, the J gene TRBJ1-2; no clear D gene. The CDR3 runs 14 residues. CDR1 and CDR2 from the germline V gene are GTSNPN and SVGIG (reference sequence). V lost 0 bases, J lost 0 bases, and 8 bases lay in between. The CDR3 DNA sequence: TGTGCCTGGAGTGTTCGTACGGCTAACTATGGCTACACCTTC. This codes for CAWSVRTANYGYTF.

This clonotype was counted at least ten times. The chain joins TRBV28 to TRBJ1-2, with 7 nucleotides matching TRBD1. The CDR3 has 13 residues. With V trimmed by 6 bases and J by 4 bases, 5 bases remained unmatched. CDR1 is MDHEN, CDR2 SYDVKM, per germline. CDR3 residues: CASSSGQLYGYTF. CDR3 DNA: TGTGCCAGCAGCTCGGGACAGCTCTATGGCTACACCTTC.